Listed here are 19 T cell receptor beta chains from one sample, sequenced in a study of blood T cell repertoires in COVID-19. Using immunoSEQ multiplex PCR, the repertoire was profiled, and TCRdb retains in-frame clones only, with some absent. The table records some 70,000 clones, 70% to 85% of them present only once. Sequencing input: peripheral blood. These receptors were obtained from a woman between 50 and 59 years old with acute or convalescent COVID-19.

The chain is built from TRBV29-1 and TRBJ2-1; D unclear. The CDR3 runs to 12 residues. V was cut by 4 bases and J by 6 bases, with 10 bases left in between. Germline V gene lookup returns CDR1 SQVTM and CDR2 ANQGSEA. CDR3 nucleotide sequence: TGCAGCGTTGTTTCTAGTGGCAATGAGCAGTTCTTC. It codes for CSVVSSGNEQFF.

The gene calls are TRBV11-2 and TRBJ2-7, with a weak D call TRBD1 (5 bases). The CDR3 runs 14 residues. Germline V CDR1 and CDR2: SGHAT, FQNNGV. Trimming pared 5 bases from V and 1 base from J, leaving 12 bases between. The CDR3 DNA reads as TGTGCCAGCAGCGTGGGGCAGGGATCCTACGAGCAGTACTTC. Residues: CASSVGQGSYEQYF.

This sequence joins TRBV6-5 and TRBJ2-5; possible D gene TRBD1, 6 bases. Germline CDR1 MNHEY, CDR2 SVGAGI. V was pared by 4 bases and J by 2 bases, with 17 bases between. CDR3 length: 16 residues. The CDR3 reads CASSSTGSGGQETQYF. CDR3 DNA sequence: TGTGCCAGCAGTTCAACAGGGAGTGGCGGACAAGAGACCCAGTACTTC.

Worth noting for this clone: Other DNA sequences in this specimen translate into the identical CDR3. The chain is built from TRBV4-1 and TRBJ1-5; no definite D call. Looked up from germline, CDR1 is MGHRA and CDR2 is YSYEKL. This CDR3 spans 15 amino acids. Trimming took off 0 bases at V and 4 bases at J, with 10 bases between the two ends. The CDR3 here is CASSQDPAGNQPQHF. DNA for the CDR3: TGCGCCAGCAGCCAAGATCCTGCGGGAAATCAGCCCCAGCATTTT.

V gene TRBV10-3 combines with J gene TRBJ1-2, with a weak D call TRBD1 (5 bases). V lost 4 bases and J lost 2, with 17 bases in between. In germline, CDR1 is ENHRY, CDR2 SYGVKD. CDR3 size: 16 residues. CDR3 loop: CAISVGQGALNYGYTF. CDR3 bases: TGTGCCATCAGTGTAGGGCAGGGCGCTCTAAACTATGGCTACACCTTC.

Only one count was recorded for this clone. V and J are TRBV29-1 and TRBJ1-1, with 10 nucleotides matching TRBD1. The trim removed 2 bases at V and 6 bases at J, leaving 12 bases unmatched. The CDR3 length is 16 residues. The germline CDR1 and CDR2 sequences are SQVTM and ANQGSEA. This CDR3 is CSVEKGVKTGGSEAFF. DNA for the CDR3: TGCAGCGTTGAAAAGGGGGTGAAGACAGGGGGCTCTGAAGCTTTCTTT.

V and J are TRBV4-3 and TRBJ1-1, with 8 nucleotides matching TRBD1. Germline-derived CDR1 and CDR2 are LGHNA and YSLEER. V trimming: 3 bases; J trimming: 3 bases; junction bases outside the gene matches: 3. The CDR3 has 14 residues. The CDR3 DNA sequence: TGCGCCAGCAGCCAGAAGACAGGGGACACTGAAGCTTTCTTT. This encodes CASSQKTGDTEAFF.

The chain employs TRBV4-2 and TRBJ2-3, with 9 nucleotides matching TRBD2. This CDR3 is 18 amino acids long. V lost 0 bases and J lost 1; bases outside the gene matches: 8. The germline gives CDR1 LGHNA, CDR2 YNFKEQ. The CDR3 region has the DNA TGTGCCAGCAGCCAAGAGGCTAGCGGGGACTCACGCACAGATACGCAGTATTTT. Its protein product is CASSQEASGDSRTDTQYF.

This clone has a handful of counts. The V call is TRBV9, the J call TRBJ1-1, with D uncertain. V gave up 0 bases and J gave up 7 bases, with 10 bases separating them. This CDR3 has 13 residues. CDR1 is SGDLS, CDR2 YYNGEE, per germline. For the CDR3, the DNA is TGTGCCAGCAGCGTAGTCGGGAGTGATGAAGCTTTCTTT. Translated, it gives CASSVVGSDEAFF. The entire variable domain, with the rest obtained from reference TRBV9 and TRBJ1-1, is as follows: DSGVTQTPKHLITATGQRVTLRCSPRSGDLSVYWYQQSLDQGLQFLIQYYNGEERAKGNILERFSAQQFPDLHSELNLSSLELGDSALYFCASSVVGSDEAFFGQGTRLTVV.

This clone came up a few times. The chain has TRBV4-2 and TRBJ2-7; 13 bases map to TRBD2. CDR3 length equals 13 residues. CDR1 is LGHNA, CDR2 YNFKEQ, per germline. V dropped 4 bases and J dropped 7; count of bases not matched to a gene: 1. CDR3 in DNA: TGTGCCAGCAGCCCGGGACTAGCGGGAGAGCAGTACTTC. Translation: CASSPGLAGEQYF.

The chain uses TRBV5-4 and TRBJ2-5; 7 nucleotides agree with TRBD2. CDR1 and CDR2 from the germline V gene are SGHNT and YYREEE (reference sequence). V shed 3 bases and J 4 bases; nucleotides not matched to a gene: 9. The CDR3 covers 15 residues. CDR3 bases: TGTGCCAGCAGCTCCCTCGTCTCGGGGGGAGAGACCCAGTACTTC. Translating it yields CASSSLVSGGETQYF.

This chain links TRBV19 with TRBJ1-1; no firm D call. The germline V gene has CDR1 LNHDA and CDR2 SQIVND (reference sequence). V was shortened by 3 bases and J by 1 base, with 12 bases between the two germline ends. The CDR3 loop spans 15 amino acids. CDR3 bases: TGTGCCAGTAGTATCGTAGAGGAGCCGAACACTGAAGCTTTCTTT. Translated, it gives CASSIVEEPNTEAFF. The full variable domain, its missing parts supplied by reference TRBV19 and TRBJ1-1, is DGGITQSPKYLFRKEGQNVTLSCEQNLNHDAMYWYRQDPGQGLRLIYYSQIVNDFQKGDIAEGYSVSREKKESFPLTVTSAQKNPTAFYLCASSIVEEPNTEAFFGQGTRLTVV.

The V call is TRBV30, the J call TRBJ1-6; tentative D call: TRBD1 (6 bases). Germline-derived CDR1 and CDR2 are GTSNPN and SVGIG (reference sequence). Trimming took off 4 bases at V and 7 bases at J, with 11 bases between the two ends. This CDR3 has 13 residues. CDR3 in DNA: TGTGCCTGGACGACAGGCACCAATTCACCCCTCCACTTT. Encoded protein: CAWTTGTNSPLHF.

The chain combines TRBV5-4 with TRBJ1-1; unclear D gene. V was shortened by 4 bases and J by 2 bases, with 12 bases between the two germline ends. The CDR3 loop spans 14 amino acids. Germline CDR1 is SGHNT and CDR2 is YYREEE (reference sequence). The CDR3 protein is CASSPWEGNTEAFF. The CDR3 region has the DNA TGTGCCAGCAGCCCCTGGGAGGGAAACACTGAAGCTTTCTTT.

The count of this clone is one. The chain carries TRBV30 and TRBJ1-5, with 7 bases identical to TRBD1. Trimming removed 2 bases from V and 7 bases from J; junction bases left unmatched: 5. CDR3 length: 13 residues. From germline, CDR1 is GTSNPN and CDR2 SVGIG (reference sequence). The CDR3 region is CAWSRGPEQPQHF. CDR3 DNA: TGTGCCTGGAGTAGGGGGCCAGAACAGCCCCAGCATTTT.

The CDR3 sequence: CASSGTGLNTEAFF. DNA of the CDR3: TGCGCCAGCAGTGGAACAGGGTTGAACACTGAAGCTTTCTTT. The chain is built from TRBV4-1 and TRBJ1-1; possibly TRBD1 for D (6 bases). This CDR3 has 14 residues. The V end was cut by 6 bases, the J end by 0 bases, with 11 bases between. CDR1 is MGHRA and CDR2 is YSYEKL in the germline V gene.

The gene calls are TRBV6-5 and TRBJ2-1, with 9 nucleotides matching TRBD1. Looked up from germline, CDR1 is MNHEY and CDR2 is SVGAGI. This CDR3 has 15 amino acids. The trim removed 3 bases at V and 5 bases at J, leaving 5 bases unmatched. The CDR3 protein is CASSYRQGVDNEQFF. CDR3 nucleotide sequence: TGTGCCAGCAGTTATCGACAGGGGGTCGACAATGAGCAGTTCTTC.

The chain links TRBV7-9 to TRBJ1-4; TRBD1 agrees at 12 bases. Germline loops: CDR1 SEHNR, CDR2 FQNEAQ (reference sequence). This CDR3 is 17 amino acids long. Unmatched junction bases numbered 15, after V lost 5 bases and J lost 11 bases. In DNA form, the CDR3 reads TGTGCCAGCAGCGCAACACCCCCGGGACAGGGGGCGTATAAACTGTTTTTT. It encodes CASSATPPGQGAYKLFF.

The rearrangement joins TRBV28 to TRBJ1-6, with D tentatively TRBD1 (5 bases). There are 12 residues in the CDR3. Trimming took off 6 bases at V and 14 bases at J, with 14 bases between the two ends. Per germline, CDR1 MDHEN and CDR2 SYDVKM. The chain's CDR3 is CASRLQGDSLHF. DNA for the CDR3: TGTGCCAGCAGGTTGCAGGGCGATTCCCTCCACTTT.